What follows describes a single TCR beta chain. Source study methods: Estimation of nucleated cell counts was performed using reference gene primer amplification. TCRdb keeps only in-frame clones here, not all; method: immunoSEQ multiplex PCR. Clone size and V and J calls were adopted from that table, with D and trimming inferred from the DNA. The sample shows fewer than 250,000 clones, around 90% of them seen only once. The sample originates from a study of blood T cell repertoires in COVID-19. The sequence derives from a man aged 30 to 45 with COVID-19, enrolled during active disease. What was sequenced was peripheral blood.

The CDR3 loop is CAWSLTGVGYF. Here the CDR3 DNA reads TGTGCCTGGAGCCTAACAGGGGTCGGCTACTTC. The chain employs TRBV30 and TRBJ2-7; 7 nucleotides align to TRBD1. V shed 3 bases, J shed 13 bases, and the junction held 9 bases outside the gene matches. The V gene's germline CDR1 is GTSNPN and CDR2 SVGIG (reference sequence). CDR3 length: 11 residues.